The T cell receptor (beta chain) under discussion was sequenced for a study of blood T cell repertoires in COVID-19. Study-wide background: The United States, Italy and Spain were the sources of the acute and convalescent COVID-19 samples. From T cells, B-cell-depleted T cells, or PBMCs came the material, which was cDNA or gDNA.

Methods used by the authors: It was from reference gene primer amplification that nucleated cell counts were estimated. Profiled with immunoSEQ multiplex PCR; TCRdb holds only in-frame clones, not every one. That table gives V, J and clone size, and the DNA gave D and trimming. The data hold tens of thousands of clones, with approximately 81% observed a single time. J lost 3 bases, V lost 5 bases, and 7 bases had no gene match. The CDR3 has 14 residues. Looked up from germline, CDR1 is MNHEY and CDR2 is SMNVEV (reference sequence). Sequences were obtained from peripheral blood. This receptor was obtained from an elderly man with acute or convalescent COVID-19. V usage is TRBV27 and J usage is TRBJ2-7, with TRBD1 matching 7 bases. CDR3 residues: CASSRDSPIYEQYF. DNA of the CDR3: TGTGCCAGCAGTCGGGACAGCCCTATCTACGAGCAGTACTTC.